This T cell receptor (beta chain) was sequenced during a study of radiotherapy plus CTLA-4 blockade in lung cancer. Findings of the study overall: How blood T cell clones changed early, along with interferon-beta, reportedly forecast response best. The study found tumor-derived TCR clones expanded in blood after radiotherapy plus ipilimumab.

This clone qualifies as medium-sized. Its cognate antigen is unknown. The method was immunoSEQ multiplex PCR; TCRdb's version includes in-frame clones alone and lacks a portion of them. The sample yields 45,000 or so clones, roughly three quarters seen once. The V gene lost 2 bases and the J gene lost 10 bases, with 17 bases spanning the gap. CDR1 and CDR2 from the germline V gene are MDHEN and SYDVKM. The CDR3 spans 14 residues. The source of this sequence is a human donor with non-small cell lung cancer who had stable disease on radiotherapy plus ipilimumab. Sequenced material: peripheral blood, taken from a patient treated with radiotherapy plus ipilimumab. V gene TRBV28 combines with J gene TRBJ1-2; no reliable D call. This chain's CDR3 is CASSLKVGKRHYTF. The CDR3, as DNA: TGTGCCAGCAGTTTAAAGGTCGGGAAGCGACACTACACCTTC.